These 16 T cell receptor beta chains were all obtained from the same sample, sequenced in a study of cytomegalovirus exposure and HLA in healthy donors. Data came from immunoSEQ multiplex PCR; TCRdb stores just in-frame clones and leaves some out. The sample carries 200,000 to 300,000 clones, about 92% recorded once. The sequencing sample was made of PBMCs. These receptors originate from a woman aged 25 to 45 in good health and CMV-seronegative.

Written as DNA, the CDR3 is TGTGCCAGCACCAGGGACTCAAACCCTGGAAACACCATATATTTT. This codes for CASTRDSNPGNTIYF. The chain combines TRBV28 with TRBJ1-3, with D perhaps matching TRBD1 (5 bases). This CDR3 has 15 residues. Germline CDR1 reads MDHEN; CDR2 reads SYDVKM. Between the trimmed V and J ends, which lost 7 bases and 2 bases, there was a span of 15 bases. The full variable domain, completed using reference TRBV28 and TRBJ1-3, is DVKVTQSSRYLVKRTGEKVFLECVQDMDHENMFWYRQDPGLGLRLIYFSYDVKMKEKGDIPEGYSVSREKKERFSLILESASTNQTSMYLCASTRDSNPGNTIYFGEGSWLTVV.

The chain joins TRBV11-3 to TRBJ2-1; D is unresolved. V lost 0 bases to trimming and J lost 6 bases, with 15 bases between them. This CDR3 is 16 amino acids long. The germline gives CDR1 SGHNT, CDR2 YENEEA. The CDR3 DNA follows: TGTGCCAGCAGCTTAGATACACATGGACGAGTCAATGAGCAGTTCTTC. This gives the protein CASSLDTHGRVNEQFF.

V gene TRBV2 combines with J gene TRBJ2-6; the D is unclear. The germline V gene has CDR1 SNHLY and CDR2 FYNNEI. The CDR3 spans 15 residues. Trimming shortened V by 6 bases and J by 4 bases, and 13 bases separated the two germline ends. In DNA form, the CDR3 reads TGTGCCAGCAGCCCAGGTGGTGGCGGGGCCAACGTCCTGACTTTC. Encoded protein: CASSPGGGGANVLTF. The full variable domain, rest sourced from reference TRBV2 and TRBJ2-6, is EPEVTQTPSHQVTQMGQEVILRCVPISNHLYFYWYRQILGQKVEFLVSFYNNEISEKSEIFDDQFSVERPDGSNFTLKIRSTKLEDSAMYFCASSPGGGGANVLTFGAGSRLTVL.

The V call is TRBV5-1, the J call TRBJ1-1; 8 positions agree with TRBD1. CDR1 is SGHRS, CDR2 YFSETQ, per germline. With V trimmed by 4 bases and J by 3 bases, 14 bases remained unmatched. There are 17 residues in the CDR3. This CDR3 is CASSRGEQGVFYTEAFF. In DNA form, the CDR3 reads TGCGCCAGCAGCAGAGGGGAACAGGGGGTGTTTTACACTGAAGCTTTCTTT.

The CDR3 loop is CASNPGGGLTYEQYF. CDR3 in DNA: TGTGCCAGCAACCCCGGTGGGGGCCTTACCTACGAGCAGTACTTC. The chain couples TRBV28 to TRBJ2-7; possible D gene TRBD1, 6 bases. There are 15 residues in the CDR3. The V end was cut by 7 bases, the J end by 2 bases, with 18 bases between. From germline, CDR1 is MDHEN and CDR2 SYDVKM.

The chain uses TRBV6-5 and TRBJ2-1, with no clear D. The V end lost 7 bases, the J end lost 5 bases, and 18 bases lay between the germline ends. In germline, CDR1 is MNHEY, CDR2 SVGAGI. CDR3 length: 15 amino acids. CDR3 in DNA: TGTGCCAGCAACACCCAAAAATCCGATAACAATGAGCAGTTCTTC. This translates into CASNTQKSDNNEQFF.

The gene calls are TRBV2 and TRBJ2-1; D perhaps matches TRBD2 (6 bases). The V end lost 6 bases, the J end lost 0 bases, and 12 bases lay between the germline ends. Looked up from germline, CDR1 is SNHLY and CDR2 is FYNNEI. CDR3 length equals 15 residues. CDR3 amino acids: CASRPGTSSYNEQFF. CDR3 sequence (DNA): TGTGCCAGCAGGCCAGGGACTTCCTCCTACAATGAGCAGTTCTTC.

This rearrangement joins TRBV2 to TRBJ1-5; D not certain. The germline CDR1 and CDR2 sequences are SNHLY and FYNNEI. The CDR3 extends over 14 amino acids. Deletions cut 2 bases from V and 2 bases from J, with 7 bases between. For the CDR3, the DNA is TGTGCCAGCAGTGAATCTAGGGGCAATCAGCCCCAGCATTTT. Amino acids: CASSESRGNQPQHF.

This chain joins TRBV11-3 and TRBJ2-7, with D uncertain. The V gene's germline CDR1 is SGHNT and CDR2 YENEEA. The V and J ends lost 7 bases and 1 base respectively, with 14 bases between them. This CDR3 is 14 amino acids long. The CDR3 here is CASTQQVTSYEQYF. The CDR3 bases are TGTGCCAGCACCCAGCAGGTAACATCCTACGAGCAGTACTTC.

The chain is built from TRBV25-1 and TRBJ1-5, with D possibly matching TRBD1 (5 bases). CDR1 and CDR2 from the germline V gene are MGHDK and SYGVNS. Trimming cost V 3 bases and J 2 bases, with 14 bases left between them. This CDR3 is built from 16 residues. CDR3 protein: CASSDMGGVGNQPQHF. As DNA, the CDR3 is TGTGCCAGCAGTGACATGGGGGGGGTGGGCAATCAGCCCCAGCATTTT.

J is TRBJ2-3 and V is TRBV5-1, with 15 nucleotides matching TRBD2. The CDR3 has 17 amino acids. Germline V gene sequence: CDR1 SGHRS, CDR2 YFSETQ. V shed 2 bases and J 5 bases; nucleotides not matched to a gene: 6. The CDR3 region is CASSFGLAGGPRDTQYF. For the CDR3, the DNA is TGCGCCAGCAGCTTCGGACTAGCGGGAGGGCCAAGAGATACGCAGTATTTT.

In its sample, this clone was seen once. V usage is TRBV4-2 and J usage is TRBJ2-1; TRBD2 aligns across 10 bases. Trimming took 3 bases from V and 1 from J; bases not matched to a gene: 3. This CDR3 contains 16 residues. Per the germline V gene, CDR1 is LGHNA and CDR2 is YNFKEQ. The CDR3 reads CASSHRLAGSYNEQFF. The CDR3 coding sequence is TGTGCCAGCAGCCACAGACTAGCGGGTTCCTACAATGAGCAGTTCTTC.

The V and J genes are TRBV27 and TRBJ2-1, with 8 bases lining up with TRBD2. J lost 2 bases, V lost 4 bases, and 1 base had no gene match. The CDR3 extends over 14 amino acids. Germline values: CDR1 MNHEY, CDR2 SMNVEV (reference sequence). This CDR3 reads CASSSGLAYNEQFF. CDR3 sequence (DNA): TGTGCCAGCAGTTCGGGACTAGCCTACAATGAGCAGTTCTTC.

V usage is TRBV5-4 and J usage is TRBJ2-3; 8 bases line up with TRBD2. Trimming took 0 bases from V and 6 from J; bases not matched to a gene: 6. The germline V gene encodes CDR1 SGHNT and CDR2 YYREEE (reference sequence). There are 15 residues in the CDR3. CDR3 sequence: CASSLDGGGRDTQYF. The CDR3 DNA reads TGTGCCAGCAGCTTGGACGGCGGGGGGAGGGATACGCAGTATTTT.

The chain has TRBV4-3 and TRBJ2-1; weak D call: TRBD2 (5 bases). V gave up 0 bases and J gave up 0 bases, with 12 bases separating them. The CDR3 spans 17 residues. Germline V gene lookup returns CDR1 LGHNA and CDR2 YSLEER. The CDR3 DNA is TGCGCCAGCAGCCAAGATTCCAGCGGAAGCTCCTACAATGAGCAGTTCTTC. Translation: CASSQDSSGSSYNEQFF.

V and J are TRBV5-6 and TRBJ1-1; 9 bases map to TRBD1. V trimming: 4 bases; J trimming: 7 bases; junction bases outside the gene matches: 8. In germline, CDR1 is SGHDT, CDR2 YYEEEE. The CDR3 covers 14 residues. CDR3 residues: CASSLGTGSSEAFF. The CDR3 nucleotides are TGTGCCAGCAGCCTGGGGACAGGGTCTAGTGAAGCTTTCTTT. The complete variable domain, with remaining parts taken from reference TRBV5-6 and TRBJ1-1, reads DAGVTQSPTHLIKTRGQQVTLRCSPKSGHDTVSWYQQALGQGPQFIFQYYEEEERQRGNFPDRFSGHQFPNYSSELNVNALLLGDSALYLCASSLGTGSSEAFFGQGTRLTVV.